Below, 14 T cell receptor beta chains from the same sample are listed, as sequenced in a study of T-cell reconstitution after alpha-beta-depleted transplantation in children. Preparation of the TCRbeta library used unique molecular identifiers. TCRdb processed the PCR reads anew with MiXCR; each CDR3 protein has one entry. Among approximately 1,000,000 distinct CDR3 sequences listed, roughly 29% were seen once. This material consisted of PBMCs, mostly from graft donor cells, taken 360 days after TCRalphabeta/CD19-depleted stem cell transplant. The receptor set was obtained from a boy less than two years old who had a stem cell transplant for SCID, so the T cells may come from the graft donor.

The chain couples TRBV5-5 to TRBJ2-7; a possible D gene is TRBD2 (7 bases). V lost 4 bases, J lost 3 bases, and 17 bases lay in between. The CDR3 totals 15 residues. CDR1 and CDR2 from the germline V gene are SGHKS and YYEKEE (reference sequence). The DNA for the CDR3 is TGTGCCAGCAGCCTCCGGGGGGCGTTGAACTACGAGCAGTACTTC. Translating gives CASSLRGALNYEQYF. The full variable domain, with the rest looked up from reference TRBV5-5 and TRBJ2-7, is DAGVTQSPTHLIKTRGQQVTLRCSPISGHKSVSWYQQVLGQGPQFIFQYYEKEERGRGNFPDRFSARQFPNYSSELNVNALLLGDSALYLCASSLRGALNYEQYFGPGTRLTVT.

Only a few counts were recorded for this clonotype. The gene calls are TRBV7-2 and TRBJ2-3; D gene uncertain. The CDR3 loop spans 16 amino acids. The germline V gene has CDR1 SGHTA and CDR2 FQGNSA. V lost 1 base and J 0 bases, leaving 11 bases between the germline ends. In nucleotides, the CDR3 is TGTGCCAGCAGCTTAGAGGGAAGAGCTAGCACAGATACGCAGTATTTT. This sequence encodes CASSLEGRASTDTQYF. Supplemented by reference TRBV7-2 and TRBJ2-3, the full variable domain reads GAGVSQSPSNKVTEKGKDVELRCDPISGHTALYWYRQSLGQGLEFLIYFQGNSAPDKSGLPSDRFSAERTGGSVSTLTIQRTQQEDSAVYLCASSLEGRASTDTQYFGPGTRLTVL.

This clonotype was picked up a small number of times. This chain joins TRBV10-2 and TRBJ2-1, with TRBD2 matching 8 bases. Germline V lookup: CDR1 WSHSY, CDR2 SAAADI. This CDR3 comprises 13 residues. V gave up 8 bases and J gave up 10 bases; unmatched junction bases: 10. In DNA form, the CDR3 reads TGCGCCAGCGGGGCGACTAGCGTGAGCGAGCAGTTCTTC. The encoded protein is CASGATSVSEQFF.

This sequence joins TRBV28 and TRBJ1-1; D remains ambiguous. Trimming cost V 4 bases and J 4 bases, with 16 bases left between them. This CDR3 is built from 15 residues. CDR1 is MDHEN, CDR2 SYDVKM, per germline. CDR3 sequence reads: CASSSPVIGSTEAFF. The DNA of the CDR3 is TGTGCCAGCAGTTCCCCTGTGATAGGGAGCACTGAAGCTTTCTTT.

The chain joins TRBV6-1 to TRBJ2-5; D call uncertain. Trimming took off 4 bases at V and 2 bases at J, with 8 bases between the two ends. Germline-derived CDR1 and CDR2 are MNHNS and SASEGT. The CDR3 runs to 13 residues. CDR3 coding DNA: TGTGCCAGCAGTGTCCGACGGCAAGAGACCCAGTACTTC. Residues: CASSVRRQETQYF.

This CDR3 is CASTPLVQSSSYNEQFF. CDR3 nucleotide sequence: TGTGCCAGCACCCCTTTAGTCCAGTCAAGCTCCTACAATGAGCAGTTCTTC. The chain uses TRBV12-3 or TRBV12-4 and TRBJ2-1; D not resolved. The ends were cut back, 7 bases at V and 0 bases at J, with 19 bases in the middle. The CDR3 spans 17 residues.

The chain employs TRBV4-1 and TRBJ2-7; D may be TRBD1 or TRBD2 (5 bases each). Germline assignment: CDR1 MGHRA and CDR2 YSYEKL. V was shortened by 2 bases and J by 2 bases, with 13 bases between the two germline ends. This CDR3 has 15 amino acids. CDR3 DNA sequence: TGCGCCAGCAGCCAACCTTGGGACGGAGCCTACGAGCAGTACTTC. Its translation is CASSQPWDGAYEQYF.

The chain's CDR3 is CASLSGGHSETQYF. The CDR3 region has the DNA TGTGCCAGCTTATCAGGGGGCCATAGCGAGACCCAGTACTTC. The chain combines TRBV6-1 with TRBJ2-5; 8 positions match TRBD1. There are 14 residues in the CDR3. CDR1 is MNHNS, CDR2 SASEGT, per germline. Unmatched junction bases numbered 10, after V lost 8 bases and J lost 5 bases.

This chain connects TRBV20-1 to TRBJ1-1; D is unclear. V was pared by 7 bases and J by 5 bases, with 14 bases between. This CDR3 has 12 amino acids. Germline V CDR1 and CDR2: DFQATT, SNEGSKA (reference sequence). DNA for the CDR3: TGCAGTGTCGCAAAAGAGGCGACTGAAGCTTTCTTT. It encodes CSVAKEATEAFF.

This clonotype turned up a few times. The chain has TRBV4-3 and TRBJ2-3; 10 positions match TRBD2. V shed 2 bases, J shed 3 bases, and the junction held 8 bases outside the gene matches. The length of the CDR3 is 17 residues. CDR1 and CDR2 (germline): LGHNA, YSLEER. Here the CDR3 reads CASSQIPGLAITDTQYF. CDR3 bases: TGCGCCAGCAGCCAAATTCCGGGACTAGCGATTACAGATACGCAGTATTTT.

The V call is TRBV5-5, the J call TRBJ1-1; a possible D gene is TRBD1 (5 bases). CDR1 is SGHKS and CDR2 is YYEKEE in the germline V gene (reference sequence). Trimming cost V 6 bases and J 8 bases, with 20 bases left between them. The CDR3 runs to 14 residues. The CDR3 DNA follows: TGTGCCAGCATCCTGGCAGAGGGGTTGGGGGAAGCTTTCTTT. Its protein is CASILAEGLGEAFF. Drawing the rest from reference TRBV5-5 and TRBJ1-1, the complete variable domain is DAGVTQSPTHLIKTRGQQVTLRCSPISGHKSVSWYQQVLGQGPQFIFQYYEKEERGRGNFPDRFSARQFPNYSSELNVNALLLGDSALYLCASILAEGLGEAFFGQGTRLTVV.

The V gene is TRBV18, the J gene TRBJ2-7; TRBD1 matches 7 bases. V was clipped by 3 bases and J by 0 bases; unmatched bases: 5. Germline loops: CDR1 KGHSH, CDR2 LQKENI. CDR3 length: 15 residues. For the CDR3, the DNA is TGTGCCAGCTCACCGGGACAGCCTCCCTCCTACGAGCAGTACTTC. This translates into CASSPGQPPSYEQYF. Using reference TRBV18 and TRBJ2-7 for the parts outside the CDR3, the full variable domain is NAGVMQNPRHLVRRRGQEARLRCSPMKGHSHVYWYRQLPEEGLKFMVYLQKENIIDESGMPKERFSAEFPKEGPSILRIQQVVRGDSAAYFCASSPGQPPSYEQYFGPGTRLTVT.

This clonotype was picked up many times. The chain is built from TRBV6-5 and TRBJ2-3, with a weak D call TRBD2 (5 bases). There are 14 residues in the CDR3. Trimming pared 0 bases from V and 3 bases from J, leaving 7 bases between. Germline CDR1 is MNHEY and CDR2 is SVGAGI. In nucleotides, the CDR3 is TGTGCCAGCAGTTACTCGAGGGCTACAGATACGCAGTATTTT. Its translation is CASSYSRATDTQYF.

This clonotype was seen a handful of times. J is TRBJ2-6 and V is TRBV12-3 or TRBV12-4, with 7 bases that match TRBD1. The CDR3 has 18 residues. Trimming at V came to 5 bases and at J to 0 bases, leaving 10 bases not matched to a gene. The CDR3 nucleotides read TGTGCCAGCAGTATTGCGGACAGGCCTATCTCTGGGGCCAACGTCCTGACTTTC. It specifies CASSIADRPISGANVLTF.